These T cell receptor beta chains were read from a single sample in a study of cytomegalovirus exposure and HLA in healthy donors. The table came from immunoSEQ multiplex PCR; TCRdb's copy has only in-frame clones and leaves some out. This sample has roughly 150,000 clones, with roughly 75% found just once. Sequencing was carried out using PBMCs. The receptors were sampled from a man aged 25 to 40 in good health. The CDR3 runs from the conserved cysteine through the conserved F or W. Each record gives: clone size, D gene, V gene, J gene, CDR3 DNA, CDR3 protein. D genes are given only for firm matches. Clone size is stated in some rows and not others, as once, few, many or a class when expanded.

-,-,TRBV10-2,TRBJ2-4,TGCGCCAGCAGTGAACCGGGTAACATTCAGTACTTC,CASSEPGNIQYF
-,TRBD2,TRBV5-1,TRBJ2-2,TGCGCCAGCAGCTTGGTAGCGGGAGCCACCGGGGAGCTGTTTTTT,CASSLVAGATGELFF
-,-,TRBV27,TRBJ2-1,TGTGCCAGCGCCAATCGGGGGAGAAGGTCCTACAATGAGCAGTTCTTC,CASANRGRRSYNEQFF
-,TRBD1,TRBV9,TRBJ2-7,TGTGCCAGCAGCGCCGTGTCGGGACAGAAAAACGAGCAGTACTTC,CASSAVSGQKNEQYF
-,-,TRBV29-1,TRBJ2-2,TGCAGCGTTACGGCGAACACCGGGGAGCTGTTTTTT,CSVTANTGELFF
few,TRBD2,TRBV4-3,TRBJ2-7,TGCGCCAGCAGCCAAGATGCTAGCGGGAGAGGCGAGCAGTACTTC,CASSQDASGRGEQYF
once,-,TRBV30,TRBJ2-7,TGTGCCTGGAGTCTAGACTCTTACGAGCAGTACTTC,CAWSLDSYEQYF
-,TRBD1,TRBV27,TRBJ2-7,TGTGCCAGCAGTTTATCGAACAGGGGGCAAAGTGAGCAGTACTTC,CASSLSNRGQSEQYF
-,TRBD1,TRBV9,TRBJ2-2,TGTGCCAGCAGAAAGGGACAGTTGAACACCGGGGAGCTGTTTTTT,CASRKGQLNTGELFF
-,TRBD1,TRBV5-4,TRBJ1-6,TGTGCCAGCAGCCGAGGGGGCGCGGAAGCTAATTCACCCCTCCACTTT,CASSRGGAEANSPLHF
-,-,TRBV10-3,TRBJ2-5,TGTGCCATCAAAACGACAGACCAAGAGACCCAGTACTTC,CAIKTTDQETQYF
-,TRBD1,TRBV30,TRBJ1-2,TGTGCCTGGAGGGGTAGGACAGGGGGAAACCAGGCCCTCGGGGGCTACACCTTC,CAWRGRTGGNQALGGYTF
once,-,TRBV27,TRBJ2-3,TGTGCCAGCAGTTTATCCCTAAGCACAGATACGCAGTATTTT,CASSLSLSTDTQYF
-,TRBD1,TRBV7-9,TRBJ1-6,TGTGCCAGCAGCTTCAGGGCAGGGACAGAGTCACCCCTCCACTTT,CASSFRAGTESPLHF
-,TRBD2,TRBV5-4,TRBJ2-3,TGTGCCAGCAGCTCACGACTAGCGGGAGTAATAGATACGCAGTATTTT,CASSSRLAGVIDTQYF
-,-,TRBV19,TRBJ2-1,TGTGCCAGTAGTATACCTCTGGGCGGGGATTACAATGAGCAGTTCTTC,CASSIPLGGDYNEQFF
-,TRBD2,TRBV5-1,TRBJ2-1,TGCGCCAGCAGCTTGGCTAGCGGGACCTACAATGAGCAGTTCTTC,CASSLASGTYNEQFF
-,TRBD2,TRBV9,TRBJ2-1,TGTGCCAGCAGCCCCCCCGGGCTAGCGGGATACAATGAGCAGTTCTTC,CASSPPGLAGYNEQFF
few,-,TRBV5-4,TRBJ1-1,TGTGCCAGCAGCTTGGGGCAGGGAAGTCATGCTTTCTTT,CASSLGQGSHAFF
-,TRBD2,TRBV5-1,TRBJ2-1,TGCGCCAGCAGCTGGCTAGCGGGAGGTCTGTTCTTC,CASSWLAGGLFF
-,-,TRBV11-3,TRBJ2-3,TGTGCCAGCAGCCGGGGGAAGGTCAGAGATACGCAGTATTTT,CASSRGKVRDTQYF
-,-,TRBV28,TRBJ1-4,TGTGCCAGCAGACTAAATGAAAAACTGTTTTTT,CASRLNEKLFF
-,TRBD1,TRBV5-4,TRBJ1-4,TGTGCCAGCAGCTTGGGGGCAGGGGGTAATGAAAAACTGTTTTTT,CASSLGAGGNEKLFF
-,-,TRBV7-9,TRBJ2-7,TGTTCCAGCAGCTACCTCGGAGCGTCCTCAGAGCAGTACTTC,CSSSYLGASSEQYF
-,-,TRBV5-8,TRBJ2-7,TGTGCCAGCAGCGCTAGTCCCTTAAGGGGTTACTTC,CASSASPLRGYF
-,TRBD1,TRBV7-2,TRBJ1-3,TGTGCCAGCAGCTTAGAGGGACAGAGCCACTCTGGAAACACCATATATTTT,CASSLEGQSHSGNTIYF
-,TRBD2,TRBV4-1,TRBJ2-1,TGCGCCAGCAGCCTCACCCCTAGCGGGGAGAATGAGCAGTTCTTC,CASSLTPSGENEQFF
-,TRBD1,TRBV4-1,TRBJ1-4,TGCGCCAGCAGCCAAGTCGACAGGGGGCTAAGTAATGAAAAACTGTTTTTT,CASSQVDRGLSNEKLFF
-,-,TRBV11-3,TRBJ1-1,TGTGCCAGCAGCTTAGTCACGGGGGGCTTAGAAGCTTTCTTT,CASSLVTGGLEAFF
-,-,TRBV5-5,TRBJ2-7,TGTGCCAGCAGCTTGTTATCCGGGACAGACCGGGGGAGGAACGAGCAGTACTTC,CASSLLSGTDRGRNEQYF
-,-,TRBV27,TRBJ1-4,TGTGCCAGCAGGAAGGACCGGGACTCCCGAGGGTTTTTT,CASRKDRDSRGFF
-,-,TRBV7-2,TRBJ2-7,TGTGCCAGCAGCTTAAGTGGCAGTTACGAGCAGTACTTC,CASSLSGSYEQYF
-,TRBD2,TRBV28,TRBJ2-7,TGTGCCAGCAGCTGGGTAGCGGGGGGATACGAGCAGTACTTC,CASSWVAGGYEQYF
-,-,TRBV11-3,TRBJ1-1,TGTGCCAGCAGCCCCCGGGAGGGGAGCACTGAAGCTTTCTTT,CASSPREGSTEAFF
-,TRBD2,TRBV27,TRBJ2-1,TGTGCCAGCAGTTTGGGACTAATCAATGAGCAGTTCTTC,CASSLGLINEQFF
once,-,TRBV4-1,TRBJ2-5,TGCGCCAGCAGCCCCCGGGTGGTCCCAGAGACCCAGTACTTC,CASSPRVVPETQYF
-,TRBD1,TRBV18,TRBJ2-5,TGTGCCAGCTCAGCAGAGACAGGGGGCGCAGAGACCCAGTACTTC,CASSAETGGAETQYF
-,-,TRBV29-1,TRBJ2-2,TGCAGCGTCACACTGGGACAATCGGCCGGGGAGCTGTTTTTT,CSVTLGQSAGELFF
-,-,TRBV7-9,TRBJ2-7,TGTGCCAGCCGGGACTCTCCCTTTCACGAGCAGTACTTC,CASRDSPFHEQYF
-,-,TRBV6-4,TRBJ2-4,TGTGCCAGCAGTGACGGCAGGGATGCAAACATTCAGTACTTC,CASSDGRDANIQYF
-,-,TRBV4-3,TRBJ1-5,TGCGCCAGCAGCCAAGATATTTTGGGGCTGGGGAATCAGCCCCAGCATTTT,CASSQDILGLGNQPQHF
-,-,TRBV6-5,TRBJ1-2,TGTGCCAGCAAAAGGCAGGGAACCTATGGCTACACCTTC,CASKRQGTYGYTF
once,-,TRBV6-5,TRBJ1-2,TGTGCCAGCAGTGGACAAGGGCACTATGGCTACACCTTC,CASSGQGHYGYTF